A single sample is the source of the 25 T cell receptor beta chains below, sequenced in a study of fetal regulatory T cell absence and autoimmunity. Only in-frame clones appear in the TCRdb table, and some are missing; sequencing was by immunoSEQ multiplex PCR. This sample has roughly 95,000 clones; about two thirds occur once, and the top ten carry roughly 2%. The sample consisted of pancreas tissue. Receptor source: a male donor with IPEX syndrome.

This chain joins TRBV21-1 and TRBJ2-1; TRBD2 was called by the table and not checked on the DNA. TRBV21-1 constitutes a pseudogene. The CDR3 covers 15 residues. The CDR3 sequence is CASSSPGGTHNEQFF. As DNA, the CDR3 is TGTGCCAGCAGCTCCCCGGGGGGGACCCACAATGAGCAGTTCTTC.

The CDR3 coding sequence is TGTGCCAGCAGCCCGTACCTCGACAGGGGGCTTGATGGCTACACCTTC. Residues: CASSPYLDRGLDGYTF. The V call is TRBV7-2, the J call TRBJ1-2; 10 bases agree with TRBD1. The CDR3 runs to 16 residues. Germline V CDR1 and CDR2: SGHTA, FQGNSA. The ends lost 5 bases at V and 6 bases at J; junction bases unmatched: 12.

This clone was seen a single time. The V and J genes are TRBV11-3 and TRBJ2-1; 10 nucleotides match TRBD2. The V gene's germline CDR1 is SGHNT and CDR2 YENEEA. V shed 5 bases and J 3 bases; nucleotides not matched to a gene: 4. The length of the CDR3 is 15 residues. The CDR3 loop reads CASSASGSNYNEQFF. DNA of the CDR3: TGTGCCAGCAGCGCTAGCGGGAGTAACTACAATGAGCAGTTCTTC.

The chain recombines TRBV11-2 with TRBJ2-7; D is perhaps TRBD1 (5 bases). Trimming removed 1 base from V and 6 bases from J, with 13 bases in between. The CDR3 spans 14 residues. Germline CDR1 reads SGHAT; CDR2 reads FQNNGV. The CDR3 here is CASSLGQNKVEQYF. DNA for the CDR3: TGTGCCAGCAGCTTAGGACAGAATAAGGTCGAGCAGTACTTC.

V is TRBV2 and J is TRBJ2-1, with D maybe TRBD2 (5 bases). Germline CDR1 and CDR2: SNHLY and FYNNEI. Trimming cost V 4 bases and J 8 bases, with 9 bases left between them. The CDR3 contains 12 residues. In DNA, the CDR3 is TGTGCCAGCAGTGTTGAGGGCTATGAGCAGTTCTTC. Its protein is CASSVEGYEQFF.

The V gene is TRBV10-3, the J gene TRBJ2-7; 11 positions match TRBD1. CDR1 and CDR2 from the germline V gene are ENHRY and SYGVKD. The CDR3 is 14 residues long. J was trimmed by 3 bases and V by 6 bases; bases with no gene match: 4. The CDR3 DNA follows: TGTGCCATCAGAGCCGGGACAGGGGGCTACGAGCAGTACTTC. As protein: CAIRAGTGGYEQYF.

Here the CDR3 reads CASSLRQGNTEAFF. The CDR3 DNA reads TGCGCCAGCAGCTTACGGCAGGGGAACACTGAAGCTTTCTTT. This rearrangement joins TRBV5-1 to TRBJ1-1; weak D call: TRBD1 (5 bases). The germline V gene encodes CDR1 SGHRS and CDR2 YFSETQ. The V gene lost 2 bases and the J gene lost 1 base, with 9 bases spanning the gap. The CDR3 loop spans 14 amino acids.

The chain joins TRBV6-5 to TRBJ2-3, with 8 bases that match TRBD1. Trimming at V came to 5 bases and at J to 1 base, leaving 5 bases not matched to a gene. The CDR3 runs 15 residues. Germline lookup yields CDR1 MNHEY and CDR2 SVGAGI. In DNA, the CDR3 is TGTGCCAGCAGTACAGGGGGGCCTCGCACAGATACGCAGTATTTT. Residues: CASSTGGPRTDTQYF.

V is TRBV12-5 and J is TRBJ1-5; possibly TRBD1 for D (6 bases). Trimming took off 7 bases at V and 7 bases at J, with 11 bases between the two ends. This CDR3 is built from 12 residues. Germline-derived CDR1 and CDR2 are LGHNT and FRNRAP. CDR3 in amino acids: CASAEGGQPQHF. The CDR3 DNA reads as TGTGCTAGTGCCGAGGGGGGACAGCCCCAGCATTTT.

The chain links TRBV10-3 to TRBJ1-1; TRBD1 agrees at 8 bases. The CDR3 loop spans 13 amino acids. Trimming took 6 bases from V and 2 from J; bases not matched to a gene: 2. Germline CDR1 ENHRY, CDR2 SYGVKD. CDR3: CAIRDRENTEAFF. CDR3 DNA sequence: TGTGCCATCAGGGACAGGGAAAACACTGAAGCTTTCTTT.

V is TRBV5-1 and J is TRBJ2-2, with 10 bases matching TRBD2. The CDR3 runs to 17 residues. Germline-derived CDR1 and CDR2 are SGHRS and YFSETQ. Trimming took 3 bases from V and 5 from J; bases not matched to a gene: 10. The CDR3 sequence: CASSSTSGLRRTGELFF. As DNA, the CDR3 is TGCGCCAGCAGCTCGACTAGCGGGTTGAGGAGGACCGGGGAGCTGTTTTTT.

The chain combines TRBV6-6 with TRBJ1-2, with no clear D. There are 14 residues in the CDR3. The germline V gene encodes CDR1 MNHNY and CDR2 SVGAGI (reference sequence). V was shortened by 2 bases and J by 3 bases, with 10 bases between the two germline ends. The CDR3 sequence: CASSYRVEDYGYTF. The CDR3 coding sequence is TGTGCCAGCAGTTACAGGGTAGAGGACTATGGCTACACCTTC.

The chain carries TRBV9 and TRBJ2-7, with D perhaps TRBD1 or TRBD2 (6 bases each). The ends were cut back, 0 bases at V and 4 bases at J, with 20 bases in the middle. The germline gives CDR1 SGDLS, CDR2 YYNGEE. This CDR3 is built from 17 residues. CDR3 in DNA: TGTGCCAGCAGCGTAGCGAATACTTACAGGGAGGCGTACGAGCAGTACTTC. It encodes CASSVANTYREAYEQYF.

The chain links TRBV9 to TRBJ1-6; TRBD1 is a possible D gene (6 bases). V was pared by 3 bases and J by 10 bases, with 11 bases between. This CDR3 spans 13 amino acids. Looked up from germline, CDR1 is SGDLS and CDR2 is YYNGEE. This CDR3 is CASSATGRSPLHF. CDR3 sequence (DNA): TGTGCCAGCAGCGCCACAGGGCGCTCACCCCTCCACTTT.

The chain is built from TRBV11-3 and TRBJ2-3; D unresolved. The length of the CDR3 is 12 residues. Trimming removed 1 base at V and 4 bases at J, with 3 bases between. CDR1 is SGHNT and CDR2 is YENEEA in the germline V gene. CDR3 bases: TGTGCCAGCAGCTTAGTCCCAGATACGCAGTATTTT. It translates to CASSLVPDTQYF.

The chain carries TRBV9 and TRBJ2-3, with D perhaps TRBD2 (6 bases). With 0 bases removed from V and 4 bases from J, the gap between germline ends came to 12 bases. CDR1 and CDR2 (germline): SGDLS, YYNGEE. The CDR3 is 15 residues long. The CDR3 bases are TGTGCCAGCAGCGTAGACGGGGGTAGTCCAGATACGCAGTATTTT. Translated: CASSVDGGSPDTQYF. Full variable domain (missing parts from reference TRBV9 and TRBJ2-3): DSGVTQTPKHLITATGQRVTLRCSPRSGDLSVYWYQQSLDQGLQFLIQYYNGEERAKGNILERFSAQQFPDLHSELNLSSLELGDSALYFCASSVDGGSPDTQYFGPGTRLTVL.

The chain links TRBV7-9 to TRBJ2-5, with 8 nucleotides matching TRBD2. V gave up 5 bases and J gave up 4 bases; unmatched junction bases: 9. There are 15 residues in the CDR3. Germline CDR1 is SEHNR and CDR2 is FQNEAQ (reference sequence). The CDR3 here is CASSVRAGGGETQYF. CDR3 DNA: TGTGCCAGCAGCGTTAGGGCGGGAGGTGGAGAGACCCAGTACTTC. The whole variable domain, remainder taken from reference TRBV7-9 and TRBJ2-5, is DTGVSQNPRHKITKRGQNVTFRCDPISEHNRLYWYRQTLGQGPEFLTYFQNEAQLEKSRLLSDRFSAERPKGSFSTLEIQRTEQGDSAMYLCASSVRAGGGETQYFGPGTRLLVL.

This clone occurred once. This chain links TRBV15 with TRBJ1-1; D is undetermined. From germline, CDR1 is LNHNV and CDR2 YYDKDF (reference sequence). The CDR3 has 14 amino acids. Trimming removed 5 bases at V and 6 bases at J, with 16 bases between. The CDR3 is CATSWARFGPEAFF. In DNA form, the CDR3 reads TGTGCCACCAGCTGGGCCCGCTTTGGACCTGAAGCTTTCTTT.

The chain has TRBV5-4 and TRBJ2-5, with 9 bases that match TRBD1. J was trimmed by 5 bases and V by 0 bases; bases with no gene match: 5. The CDR3 has 15 residues. Germline V gene sequence: CDR1 SGHNT, CDR2 YYREEE (reference sequence). Here the CDR3 DNA reads TGTGCCAGCAGCTTGGCGTCCGGGACAGGGGAGACCCAGTACTTC. Protein sequence: CASSLASGTGETQYF.

A single count supports this clone. The chain uses TRBV2 and TRBJ2-5; a possible D gene is TRBD2 (7 bases). The CDR3 extends over 12 amino acids. Germline V gene lookup returns CDR1 SNHLY and CDR2 FYNNEI. Trimming left V 7 bases short and J 5 bases short, with 11 bases between. The CDR3 reads CASMEGGETQYF. CDR3 nucleotides: TGTGCCAGCATGGAGGGGGGGGAGACCCAGTACTTC.

The V gene is TRBV7-9, the J gene TRBJ1-2; D is unclear. V shed 2 bases and J shed 6 bases, with 4 bases lying between them. The CDR3 is 11 amino acids. Germline lookup yields CDR1 SEHNR and CDR2 FQNEAQ (reference sequence). CDR3 amino acids: CASSLSNGYTF. In nucleotides, the CDR3 is TGTGCCAGCAGCTTATCGAATGGCTACACCTTC.

This chain links TRBV2 with TRBJ1-1, with 10 bases fitting TRBD1. This CDR3 contains 15 residues. Germline-derived CDR1 and CDR2 are SNHLY and FYNNEI. Trimming cost V 6 bases and J 3 bases; bases outside gene matches: 7. CDR3 residues: CASSFGQGGYTEAFF. The CDR3 DNA reads as TGTGCCAGCAGCTTTGGACAGGGGGGCTACACTGAAGCTTTCTTT. The whole variable domain, remainder taken from reference TRBV2 and TRBJ1-1, is EPEVTQTPSHQVTQMGQEVILRCVPISNHLYFYWYRQILGQKVEFLVSFYNNEISEKSEIFDDQFSVERPDGSNFTLKIRSTKLEDSAMYFCASSFGQGGYTEAFFGQGTRLTVV.

CDR3 nucleotide sequence: TGTGCCTACCTACGACAGGGAATGGCTTTTCCCTTGGATGAAAAACTGTTTTTT. Protein sequence: CAYLRQGMAFPLDEKLFF. The V call is TRBV30, the J call TRBJ1-4, with 7 bases fitting TRBD1. This CDR3 comprises 18 residues. The trim removed 7 bases at V and 6 bases at J, leaving 23 bases unmatched. Germline CDR1 reads GTSNPN; CDR2 reads SVGIG (reference sequence).

The chain employs TRBV2 and TRBJ2-7; 9 bases map to TRBD1. The V segment lost 10 bases and the J segment 1 base; nucleotides outside the gene matches: 5. The CDR3 is 13 residues long. The germline V gene encodes CDR1 SNHLY and CDR2 FYNNEI. The CDR3 region has the DNA TGTGCCACCTTGGACAGGGGTTCCTACGAGCAGTACTTC. It codes for CATLDRGSYEQYF. Combining the CDR3 with reference TRBV2 and TRBJ2-7 gives the whole variable domain EPEVTQTPSHQVTQMGQEVILRCVPISNHLYFYWYRQILGQKVEFLVSFYNNEISEKSEIFDDQFSVERPDGSNFTLKIRSTKLEDSAMYFCATLDRGSYEQYFGPGTRLTVT.

V is TRBV19 and J is TRBJ2-3; D is perhaps TRBD2 (6 bases). CDR3 size: 14 residues. Germline CDR1 is LNHDA and CDR2 is SQIVND (reference sequence). With 6 bases removed from V and 2 bases from J, the gap between germline ends came to 12 bases. CDR3 region: CASRISGSTDTQYF. As DNA, the CDR3 is TGTGCCAGTAGGATTAGCGGATCCACAGATACGCAGTATTTT.